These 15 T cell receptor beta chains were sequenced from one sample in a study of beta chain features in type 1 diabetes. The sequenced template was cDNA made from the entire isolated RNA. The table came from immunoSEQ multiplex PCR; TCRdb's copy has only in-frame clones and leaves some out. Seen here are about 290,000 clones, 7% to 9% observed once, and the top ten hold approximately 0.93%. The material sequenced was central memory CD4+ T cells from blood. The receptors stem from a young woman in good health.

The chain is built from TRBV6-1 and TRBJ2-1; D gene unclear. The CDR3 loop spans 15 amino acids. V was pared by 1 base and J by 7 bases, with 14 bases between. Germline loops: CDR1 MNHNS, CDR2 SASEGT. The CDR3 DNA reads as TGTGCCAGCAGTGAAGAAGAACCCCCCTGGAATGAGCAGTTCTTC. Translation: CASSEEEPPWNEQFF.

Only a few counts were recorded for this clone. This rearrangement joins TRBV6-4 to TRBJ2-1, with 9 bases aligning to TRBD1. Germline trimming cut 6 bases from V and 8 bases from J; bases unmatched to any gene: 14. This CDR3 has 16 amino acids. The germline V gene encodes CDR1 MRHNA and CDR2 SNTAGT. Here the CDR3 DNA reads TGTGCCAGCAGCCGGGGGACGGGACAGGGTATTCATGAGCAGTTCTTC. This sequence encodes CASSRGTGQGIHEQFF.

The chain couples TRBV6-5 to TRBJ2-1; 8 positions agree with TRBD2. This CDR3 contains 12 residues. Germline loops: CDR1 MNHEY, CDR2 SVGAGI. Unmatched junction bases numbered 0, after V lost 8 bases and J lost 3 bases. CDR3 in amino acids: CASREGYNEQFF. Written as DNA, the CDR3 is TGTGCCAGCCGGGAGGGCTACAATGAGCAGTTCTTC.

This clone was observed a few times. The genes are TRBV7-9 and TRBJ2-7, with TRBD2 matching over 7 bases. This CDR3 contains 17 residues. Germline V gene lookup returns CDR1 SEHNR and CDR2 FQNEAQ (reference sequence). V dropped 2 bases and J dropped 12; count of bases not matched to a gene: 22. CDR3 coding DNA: TGTGCCAGCAGCTTAACTTTGGGATCTAGCGGAACTACGAGCGGGTACTTC. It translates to CASSLTLGSSGTTSGYF.

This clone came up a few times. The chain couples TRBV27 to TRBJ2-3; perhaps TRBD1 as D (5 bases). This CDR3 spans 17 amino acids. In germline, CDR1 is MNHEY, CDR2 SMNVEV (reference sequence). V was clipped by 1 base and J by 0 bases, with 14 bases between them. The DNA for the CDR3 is TGTGCCAGCAGTTTATGGGGCGGCCATCTAAGCACAGATACGCAGTATTTT. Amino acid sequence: CASSLWGGHLSTDTQYF.

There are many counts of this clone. The CDR3: CASSLEAAGGQDEQFF. The CDR3 DNA sequence: TGTGCCAGCAGCTTAGAGGCAGCGGGAGGGCAGGATGAGCAGTTCTTC. The V gene is TRBV7-9, the J gene TRBJ2-1; 10 nucleotides match TRBD2. CDR1 and CDR2 from the germline V gene are SEHNR and FQNEAQ (reference sequence). V shed 1 base, J shed 8 bases, and the junction held 8 bases outside the gene matches. CDR3 size: 16 residues.

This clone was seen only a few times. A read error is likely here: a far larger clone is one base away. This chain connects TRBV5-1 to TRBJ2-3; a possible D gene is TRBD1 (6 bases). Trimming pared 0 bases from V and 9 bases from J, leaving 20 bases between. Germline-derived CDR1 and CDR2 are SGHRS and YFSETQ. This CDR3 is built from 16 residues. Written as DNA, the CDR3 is TGCGCCAGCAGCTTGGTCCAGGGGAAGGTGGTACAGACGCAGTATTTT. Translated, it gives CASSLVQGKVVQTQYF.

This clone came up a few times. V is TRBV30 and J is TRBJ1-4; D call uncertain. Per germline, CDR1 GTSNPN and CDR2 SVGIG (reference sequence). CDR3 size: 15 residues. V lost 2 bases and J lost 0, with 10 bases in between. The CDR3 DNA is TGTGCCTGGAGTAGAAGGGCACCAACTAATGAAAAACTGTTTTTT. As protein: CAWSRRAPTNEKLFF. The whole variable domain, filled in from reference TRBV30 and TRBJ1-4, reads SQTIHQWPATLVQPVGSPLSLECTVEGTSNPNLYWYRQAAGRGLQLLFYSVGIGQISSEVPQNLSASRPQDRQFILSSKKLLLSDSGFYLCAWSRRAPTNEKLFFGSGTQLSVL.

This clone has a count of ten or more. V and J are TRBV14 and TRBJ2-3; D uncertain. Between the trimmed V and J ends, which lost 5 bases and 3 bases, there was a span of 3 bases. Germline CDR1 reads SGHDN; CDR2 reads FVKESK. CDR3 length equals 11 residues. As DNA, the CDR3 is TGTGCCAGCAGCTTAACAGATACGCAGTATTTT. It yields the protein CASSLTDTQYF.

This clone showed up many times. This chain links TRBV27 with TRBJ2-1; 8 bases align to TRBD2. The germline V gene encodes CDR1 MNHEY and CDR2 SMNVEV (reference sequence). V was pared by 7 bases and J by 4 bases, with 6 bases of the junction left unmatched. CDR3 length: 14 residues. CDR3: CASKDGGVYNEQFF. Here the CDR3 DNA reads TGTGCCAGCAAGGACGGGGGGGTTTACAATGAGCAGTTCTTC.

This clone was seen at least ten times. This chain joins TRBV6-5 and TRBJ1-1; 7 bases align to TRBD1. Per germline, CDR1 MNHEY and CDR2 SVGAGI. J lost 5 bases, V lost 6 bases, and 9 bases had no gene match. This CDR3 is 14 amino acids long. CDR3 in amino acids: CASRPSQGGTEAFF. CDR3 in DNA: TGTGCCAGCAGACCATCTCAGGGGGGAACTGAAGCTTTCTTT.

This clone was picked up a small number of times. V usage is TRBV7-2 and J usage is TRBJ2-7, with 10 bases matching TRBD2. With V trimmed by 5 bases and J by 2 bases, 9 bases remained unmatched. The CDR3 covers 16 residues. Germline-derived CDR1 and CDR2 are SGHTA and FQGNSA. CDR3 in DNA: TGTGCCAGCAGCAAGGGATTAGCGGGAGGCCCCTACGAGCAGTACTTC. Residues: CASSKGLAGGPYEQYF.

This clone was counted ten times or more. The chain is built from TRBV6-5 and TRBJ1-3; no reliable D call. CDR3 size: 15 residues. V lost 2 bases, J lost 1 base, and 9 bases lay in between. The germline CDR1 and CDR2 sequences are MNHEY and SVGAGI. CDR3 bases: TGTGCCAGCAGTTACAGTGGGCGGTCTGGAAACACCATATATTTT. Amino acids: CASSYSGRSGNTIYF.

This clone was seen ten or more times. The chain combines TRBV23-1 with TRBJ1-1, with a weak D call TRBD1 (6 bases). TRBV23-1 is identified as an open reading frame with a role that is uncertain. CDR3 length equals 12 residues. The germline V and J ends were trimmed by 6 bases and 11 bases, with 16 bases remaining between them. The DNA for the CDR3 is TGCGCCAGCAGCCCCAGGGGCGCGGCCGCTTTCTTT. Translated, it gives CASSPRGAAAFF.

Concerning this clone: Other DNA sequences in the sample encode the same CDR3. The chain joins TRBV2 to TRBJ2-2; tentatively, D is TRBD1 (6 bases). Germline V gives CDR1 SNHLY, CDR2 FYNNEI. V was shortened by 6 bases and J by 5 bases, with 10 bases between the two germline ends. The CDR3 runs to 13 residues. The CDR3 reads CASSGDRTGELFF. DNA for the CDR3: TGTGCCAGCAGCGGAGACAGGACCGGGGAGCTGTTTTTT.